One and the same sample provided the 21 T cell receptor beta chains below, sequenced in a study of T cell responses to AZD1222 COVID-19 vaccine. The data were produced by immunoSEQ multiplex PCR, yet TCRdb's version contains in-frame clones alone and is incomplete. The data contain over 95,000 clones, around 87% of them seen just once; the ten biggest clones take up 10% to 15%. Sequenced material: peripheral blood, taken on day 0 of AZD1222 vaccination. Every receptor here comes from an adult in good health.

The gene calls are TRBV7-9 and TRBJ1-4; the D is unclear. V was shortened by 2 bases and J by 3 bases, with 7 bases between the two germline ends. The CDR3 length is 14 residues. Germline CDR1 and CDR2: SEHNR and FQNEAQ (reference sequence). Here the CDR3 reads CASSLFSANEKLFF. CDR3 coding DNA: TGTGCCAGCAGCTTATTCAGTGCTAATGAAAAACTGTTTTTT.

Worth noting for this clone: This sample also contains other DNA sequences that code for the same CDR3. The CDR3 reads CASSPGGANVLTF. The CDR3 DNA reads as TGTGCCAGCTCACCCGGAGGGGCCAACGTCCTGACTTTC. This rearrangement joins TRBV18 to TRBJ2-6, with D hard to call. Germline V gene data show CDR1 as KGHSH and CDR2 as LQKENI. The V and J ends lost 3 bases and 4 bases respectively, with 4 bases between them. There are 13 residues in the CDR3.

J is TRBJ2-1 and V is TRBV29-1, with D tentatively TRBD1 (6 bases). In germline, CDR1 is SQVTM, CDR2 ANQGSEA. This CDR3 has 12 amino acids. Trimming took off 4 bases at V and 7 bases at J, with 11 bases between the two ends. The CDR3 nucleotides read TGCAGCGTTGTTCGGCAGGGGAATGAGCAGTTCTTC. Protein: CSVVRQGNEQFF.

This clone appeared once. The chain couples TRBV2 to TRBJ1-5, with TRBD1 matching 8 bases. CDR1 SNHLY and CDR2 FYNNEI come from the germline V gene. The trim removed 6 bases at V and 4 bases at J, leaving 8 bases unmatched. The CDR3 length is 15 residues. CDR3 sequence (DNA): TGTGCCAGCAGAGCGAGACAGGGGTTAAATCAGCCCCAGCATTTT. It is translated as CASRARQGLNQPQHF.

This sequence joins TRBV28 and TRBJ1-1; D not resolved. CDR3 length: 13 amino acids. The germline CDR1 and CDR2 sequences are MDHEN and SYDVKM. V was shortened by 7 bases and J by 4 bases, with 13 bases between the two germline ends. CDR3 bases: TGTGCCAGCATGTCCAGTCCCGGCACTGAAGCTTTCTTT. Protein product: CASMSSPGTEAFF.

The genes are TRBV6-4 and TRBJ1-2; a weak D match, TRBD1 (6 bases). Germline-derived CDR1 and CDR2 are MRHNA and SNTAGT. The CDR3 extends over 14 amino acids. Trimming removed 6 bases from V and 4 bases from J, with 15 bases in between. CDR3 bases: TGTGCCAGCAGCCCGACAGGAGTAAGCTATGGCTACACCTTC. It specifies CASSPTGVSYGYTF.

CDR3 nucleotide sequence: TGTGCCAGCTGGACAGGGCTCGCAACTGATACGCAGTATTTT. Its translation is CASWTGLATDTQYF. The chain has TRBV19 and TRBJ2-3; TRBD1 matches 8 bases. The V gene's germline CDR1 is LNHDA and CDR2 SQIVND (reference sequence). The CDR3 consists of 14 residues. J gave up 6 bases and V 9 bases, and 11 bases lay outside the gene matches.

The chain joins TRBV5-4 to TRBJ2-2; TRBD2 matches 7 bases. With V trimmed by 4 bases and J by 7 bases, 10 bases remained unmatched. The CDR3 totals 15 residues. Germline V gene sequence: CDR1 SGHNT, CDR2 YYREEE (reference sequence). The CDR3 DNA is TGTGCCAGCAGCCTGCTGGGGGAGGGTAGCGGGGAGCTGTTTTTT. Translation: CASSLLGEGSGELFF.

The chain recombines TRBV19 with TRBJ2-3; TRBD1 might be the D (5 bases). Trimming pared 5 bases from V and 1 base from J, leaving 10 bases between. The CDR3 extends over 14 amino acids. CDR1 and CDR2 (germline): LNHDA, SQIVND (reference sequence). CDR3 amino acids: CASSQGAGTDTQYF. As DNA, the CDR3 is TGTGCCAGTAGTCAGGGCGCAGGCACAGATACGCAGTATTTT. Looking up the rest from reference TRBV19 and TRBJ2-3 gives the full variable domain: DGGITQSPKYLFRKEGQNVTLSCEQNLNHDAMYWYRQDPGQGLRLIYYSQIVNDFQKGDIAEGYSVSREKKESFPLTVTSAQKNPTAFYLCASSQGAGTDTQYFGPGTRLTVL.

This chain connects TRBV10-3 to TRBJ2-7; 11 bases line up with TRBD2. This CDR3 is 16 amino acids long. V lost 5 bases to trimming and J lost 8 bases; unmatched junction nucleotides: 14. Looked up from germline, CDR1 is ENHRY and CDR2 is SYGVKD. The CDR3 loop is CAISTQGLAEGGQQYF. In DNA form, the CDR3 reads TGTGCCATCAGTACCCAGGGACTAGCGGAAGGGGGGCAGCAGTACTTC.

The CDR3, as DNA: TGTGCCAGCAGCTTATTGGGGGGACTGCCCGCTGGAAACACCATATATTTT. Amino acid sequence: CASSLLGGLPAGNTIYF. The chain is built from TRBV11-2 and TRBJ1-3; TRBD1 might be the D (5 bases). This CDR3 contains 17 residues. V dropped 2 bases and J dropped 2 bases, with 16 bases sitting between them. The germline gives CDR1 SGHAT, CDR2 FQNNGV.

The CDR3 protein is CASSQDRLLAGGPNEQFF. CDR3 coding DNA: TGCGCCAGCAGCCAAGACCGACTTCTAGCGGGAGGGCCGAATGAGCAGTTCTTC. The chain couples TRBV4-1 to TRBJ2-1; the match to TRBD2 covers 12 bases. CDR1 and CDR2 (germline): MGHRA, YSYEKL. The CDR3 is 18 amino acids. The ends lost 0 bases at V and 7 bases at J; junction bases unmatched: 10.

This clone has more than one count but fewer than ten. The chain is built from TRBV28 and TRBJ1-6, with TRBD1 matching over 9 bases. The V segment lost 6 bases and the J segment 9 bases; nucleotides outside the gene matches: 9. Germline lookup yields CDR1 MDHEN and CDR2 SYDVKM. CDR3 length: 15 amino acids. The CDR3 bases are TGTGCCAGCAGCCTCTTACAGGGGGCTGGTTCACCCCTCCACTTT. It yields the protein CASSLLQGAGSPLHF.

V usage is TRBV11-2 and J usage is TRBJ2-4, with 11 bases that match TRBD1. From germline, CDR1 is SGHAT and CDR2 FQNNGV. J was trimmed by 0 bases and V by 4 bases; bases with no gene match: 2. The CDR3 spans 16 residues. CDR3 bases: TGTGCCAGCAGCTCGGGACAGGGGGTAGCCAAAAACATTCAGTACTTC. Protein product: CASSSGQGVAKNIQYF.

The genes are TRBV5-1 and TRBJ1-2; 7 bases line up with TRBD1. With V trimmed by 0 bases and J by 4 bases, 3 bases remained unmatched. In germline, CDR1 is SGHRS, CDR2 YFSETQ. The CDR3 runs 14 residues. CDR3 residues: CASSLDRGSYGYTF. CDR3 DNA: TGCGCCAGCAGCTTGGACAGGGGAAGCTATGGCTACACCTTC.

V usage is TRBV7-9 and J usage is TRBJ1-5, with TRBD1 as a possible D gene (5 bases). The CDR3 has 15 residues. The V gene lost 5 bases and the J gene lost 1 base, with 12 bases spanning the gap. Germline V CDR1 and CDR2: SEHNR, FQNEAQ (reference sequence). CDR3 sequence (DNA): TGTGCCAGCAGCCCTTCGACAGTGAGCAATCAGCCCCAGCATTTT. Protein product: CASSPSTVSNQPQHF.

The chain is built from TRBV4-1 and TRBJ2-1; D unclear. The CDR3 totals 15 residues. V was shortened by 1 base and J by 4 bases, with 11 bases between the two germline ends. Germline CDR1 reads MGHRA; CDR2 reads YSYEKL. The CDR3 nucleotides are TGCGCCAGCAGCCAAGGATGGGGTGGTTACAATGAGCAGTTCTTC. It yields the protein CASSQGWGGYNEQFF.

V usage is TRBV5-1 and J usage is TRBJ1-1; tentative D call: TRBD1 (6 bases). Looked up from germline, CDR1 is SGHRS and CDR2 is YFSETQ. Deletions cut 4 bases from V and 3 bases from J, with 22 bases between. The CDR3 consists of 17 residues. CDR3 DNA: TGCGCCAGCAGCCCAGGGGACACTACCTCTCGGGACACTGAAGCTTTCTTT. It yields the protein CASSPGDTTSRDTEAFF.

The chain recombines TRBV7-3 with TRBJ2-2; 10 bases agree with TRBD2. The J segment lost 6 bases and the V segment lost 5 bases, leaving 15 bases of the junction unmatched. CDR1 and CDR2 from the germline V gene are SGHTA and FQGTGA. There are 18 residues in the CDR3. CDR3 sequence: CASSKSGASGRGAGELFF. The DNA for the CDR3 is TGTGCCAGCAGCAAATCCGGAGCTAGCGGGAGAGGGGCCGGGGAGCTGTTTTTT.

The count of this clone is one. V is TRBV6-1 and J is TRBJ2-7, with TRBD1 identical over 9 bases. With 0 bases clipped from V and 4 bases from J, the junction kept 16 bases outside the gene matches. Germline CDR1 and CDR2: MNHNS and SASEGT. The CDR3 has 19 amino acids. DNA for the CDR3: TGTGCCAGCAGTGAAGCTACAAGGGGGGGGACAGGGATGAGGTACGAGCAGTACTTC. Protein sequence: CASSEATRGGTGMRYEQYF.

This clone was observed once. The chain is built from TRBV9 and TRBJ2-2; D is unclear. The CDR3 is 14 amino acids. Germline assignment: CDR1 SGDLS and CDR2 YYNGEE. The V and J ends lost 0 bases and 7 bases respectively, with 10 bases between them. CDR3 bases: TGTGCCAGCAGCGTAGTCCTAGTAGGCGGGGAGCTGTTTTTT. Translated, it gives CASSVVLVGGELFF.